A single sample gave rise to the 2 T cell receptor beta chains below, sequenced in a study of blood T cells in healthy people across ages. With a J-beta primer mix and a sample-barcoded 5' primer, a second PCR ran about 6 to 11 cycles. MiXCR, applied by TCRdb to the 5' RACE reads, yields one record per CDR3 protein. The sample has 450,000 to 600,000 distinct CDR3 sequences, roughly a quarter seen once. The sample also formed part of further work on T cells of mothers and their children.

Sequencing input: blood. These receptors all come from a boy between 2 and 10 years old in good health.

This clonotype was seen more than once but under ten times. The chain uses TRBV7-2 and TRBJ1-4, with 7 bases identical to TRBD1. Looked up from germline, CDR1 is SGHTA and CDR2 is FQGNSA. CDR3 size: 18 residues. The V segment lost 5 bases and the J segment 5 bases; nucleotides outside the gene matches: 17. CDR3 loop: CASSKDILRGLSNEKLFF. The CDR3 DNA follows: TGTGCCAGCAGCAAAGACATCCTAAGGGGGCTATCGAATGAAAAACTGTTTTTT.

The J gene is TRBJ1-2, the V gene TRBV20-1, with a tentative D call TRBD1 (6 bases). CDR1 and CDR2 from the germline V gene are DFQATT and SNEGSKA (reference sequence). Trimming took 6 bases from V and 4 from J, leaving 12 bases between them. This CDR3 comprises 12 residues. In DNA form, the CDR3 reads TGCAGTGCCCGGGACAATAGCTATGGCTACACCTTC. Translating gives CSARDNSYGYTF.